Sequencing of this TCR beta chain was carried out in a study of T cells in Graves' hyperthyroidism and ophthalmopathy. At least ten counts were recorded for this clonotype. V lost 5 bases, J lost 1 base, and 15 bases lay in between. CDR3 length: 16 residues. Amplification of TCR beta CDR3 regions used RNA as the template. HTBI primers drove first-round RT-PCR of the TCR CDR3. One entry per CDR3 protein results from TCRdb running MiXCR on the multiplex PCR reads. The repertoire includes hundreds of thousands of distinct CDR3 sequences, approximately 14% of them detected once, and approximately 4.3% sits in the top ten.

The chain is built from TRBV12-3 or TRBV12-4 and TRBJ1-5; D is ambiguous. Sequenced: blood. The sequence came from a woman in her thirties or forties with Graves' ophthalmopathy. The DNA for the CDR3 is TGTGCCAGCAGTCCAGGACCCCCAGGAAGCAATCAGCCCCAGCATTTT. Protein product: CASSPGPPGSNQPQHF.